This T cell receptor beta chain derives from a study of naive and memory T cell subsets. Study findings and constraints: Findings for naive and memory subsets could not be checked against ground truth. In naive cells, over 85% of TCR sequences were seen only once. A few larger clonotypes appeared in naive repertoires, especially CD8, possibly memory cells re-expressing CD45RA.

Four subsets defined by CD45RA and CD27 were sorted after CD3, CD4, CD8 and live/dead staining. As to this clonotype: Antigen specificity is unknown.

Two oligonucleotides, mixed equimolar, formed the beta constant-region primer covering TRBC1 and TRBC2. Four rounds of PCR amplified the ligated cDNA using nested alpha and beta constant-region primers plus SP2. MiXCR was run by TCRdb on the UMI-ligation and nested PCR reads, yielding one entry per CDR3 protein. The table shows roughly 150,000 distinct CDR3 sequences, with more than 15% occurring only once. The TCR sequence derives from a human donor in good health. The sample was naive CD8+ T cells from blood.

The CDR3 region has the DNA TGCGCCAGCAGCTTGGTGCCAGCGGGAGGAGAGACCCAGTACTTC. Its translation: CASSLVPAGGETQYF. The chain uses TRBV5-1 and TRBJ2-5; 9 nucleotides align to TRBD2. From germline, CDR1 is SGHRS and CDR2 YFSETQ. After removal of 0 bases from V and 4 bases from J, the junction contained 4 bases not matched to a gene. CDR3 length: 15 residues.